The 9 T cell receptor beta chains below all came from one sample that was sequenced in a study of blood T cells in healthy people across ages. Combining a sample-barcoded 5' primer with a J-beta primer mix, a second PCR ran for about 7 to 12 cycles. TCRdb recomputed calls from the 5' RACE reads with MiXCR, one row per CDR3 protein. The sample holds hundreds of thousands of distinct CDR3 sequences, approximately 53% seen once. The sequenced sample consisted of blood. These receptor sequences come from a man aged 35-49 years in good health.

This clonotype was picked up a small number of times. One end of the junction is discordant with germline, which a read error may explain. The rearrangement uses TRBV12-3 or TRBV12-4 and TRBJ2-1, with 11 bases fitting TRBD2. The CDR3 totals 15 residues. CDR3 sequence reads: CASSLGSGGVYEQFF. As DNA, the CDR3 is TGTGCTAGCAGTTTGGGTAGCGGGGGGGTTTATGAGCAGTTCTTC.

This clonotype was found a few times. CDR3 coding DNA: TGCGCCAGCAGCTTTGGCGACCGCGGGACAGGTAATGAAGCTTTCTTT. Its protein is CASSFGDRGTGNEAFF. This sequence joins TRBV5-1 and TRBJ1-1; 8 bases align to TRBD1. The germline CDR1 and CDR2 sequences are SGHRS and YFSETQ. The CDR3 sequence is 16 residues long. J gave up 7 bases and V 2 bases, and 13 bases lay outside the gene matches.

The gene calls are TRBV28 and TRBJ1-2; no definite D call. The CDR3 length is 14 residues. Germline V gives CDR1 MDHEN, CDR2 SYDVKM. The V end lost 6 bases, the J end lost 6 bases, and 17 bases lay between the germline ends. The CDR3 DNA follows: TGTGCCAGCAGCCCGCCCCATTATGTCGATGGCTACACCTTC. As protein: CASSPPHYVDGYTF.

V and J are TRBV7-2 and TRBJ2-1, with TRBD2 matching 13 bases. Looked up from germline, CDR1 is SGHTA and CDR2 is FQGNSA. With 5 bases clipped from V and 9 bases from J, the junction kept 7 bases outside the gene matches. The CDR3 is 15 residues long. CDR3 sequence reads: CASSPGLAGAGEQFF. CDR3 in DNA: TGTGCCAGCAGCCCTGGACTAGCGGGAGCAGGTGAGCAGTTCTTC. Full variable domain (remainder filled in from reference TRBV7-2 and TRBJ2-1): GAGVSQSPSNKVTEKGKDVELRCDPISGHTALYWYRQSLGQGLEFLIYFQGNSAPDKSGLPSDRFSAERTGGSVSTLTIQRTQQEDSAVYLCASSPGLAGAGEQFFGPGTRLTVL.

V and J are TRBV5-1 and TRBJ1-5, with 8 bases fitting TRBD1. The germline CDR1 and CDR2 sequences are SGHRS and YFSETQ. V dropped 3 bases and J dropped 0; count of bases not matched to a gene: 2. This CDR3 spans 15 amino acids. For the CDR3, the DNA is TGCGCCAGCAGCTCACAGGGGGATAGCAATCAGCCCCAGCATTTT. Amino acid sequence: CASSSQGDSNQPQHF.

V and J are TRBV5-1 and TRBJ2-1; TRBD2 matches at 12 bases. CDR1 is SGHRS, CDR2 YFSETQ, per germline. V dropped 4 bases and J dropped 6; count of bases not matched to a gene: 8. The CDR3 extends over 16 amino acids. The CDR3 bases are TGCGCCAGCAGCAGCGGACTAGCGGGGACCTCCAATGAGCAGTTCTTC. Translation: CASSSGLAGTSNEQFF.

The chain uses TRBV11-2 and TRBJ2-7; D is uncertain. The V gene's germline CDR1 is SGHAT and CDR2 FQNNGV. The CDR3 totals 14 residues. V lost 6 bases, J lost 0 bases, and 12 bases lay in between. In DNA form, the CDR3 reads TGTGCCAGCAGTAATGCTATATCCTCCTACGAGCAGTACTTC. This gives the protein CASSNAISSYEQYF.

This clonotype was detected only a few times. V and J are TRBV27 and TRBJ2-7; unclear D gene. The CDR3 has 13 residues. The V end was cut by 0 bases, the J end by 0 bases, with 3 bases between. Germline V lookup: CDR1 MNHEY, CDR2 SMNVEV (reference sequence). The DNA of the CDR3 is TGTGCCAGCAGTTTATCGAACTCCTACGAGCAGTACTTC. It yields the protein CASSLSNSYEQYF.

The J gene is TRBJ2-3, the V gene TRBV5-1; 7 nucleotides match TRBD1. The germline gives CDR1 SGHRS, CDR2 YFSETQ. With 0 bases clipped from V and 2 bases from J, the junction kept 3 bases outside the gene matches. This CDR3 is 15 amino acids long. This chain's CDR3 is CASSLAQGDTDTQYF. The DNA for the CDR3 is TGCGCCAGCAGCTTGGCGCAGGGGGACACAGATACGCAGTATTTT.